Detailed here is one TCR beta chain. This clone's antigen is unknown. No much larger clonotype is one base removed from it; base qualities were not supplied. Reading the germline V gene gives CDR1 SGHAT and CDR2 FQNNGV. V and J are truncated by 5 bases and 3 bases respectively, leaving an intervening sequence of 10 bases. The CDR3 has 13 amino acids, counting the end cysteine and phenylalanine. Of all the DNA, just the CDR3 is kept, 39 bases in frame from base 1. Library method: the immunoSEQ multiplex PCR assay. For the multiplex PCR, a mixture combining 60 forward primers for TCR Vbeta segments and 13 reverse primers for TCR Jbeta segments was used. Amplification of the CDR3 region of rearranged TCR beta genes was performed with a multiplex PCR assay on genomic DNA. The Illumina HiSeq System was used to sequence the amplified TCR beta libraries as 87-base-pair reads. Regarding the original processing steps: In a later analysis, approximately 74 million unique TCR beta chains were counted across the 500 to 700 repertoires, and roughly 11 million of these chains were shared by at least two donors. Raw reads were error-corrected and collapsed into unique sequences by a nearest-neighbor algorithm in which closely related sequences were merged to remove PCR and sequencing errors. Alignment of CDR3 sequences to IMGT reference sequences was used to assign V, D and J gene segments. For a sequence to be retained, at least a six-nucleotide match to both a V gene segment and a J gene segment was required. A rearrangement was called productive if the CDR3 had no stop codons and remained in frame with V and J, and every other rearrangement was called non-productive. CDR3 was defined according to IMGT convention as the region running from the second conserved V-encoded cysteine to the conserved J-encoded phenylalanine. The earlier analysis of some 540 of the donors excluded any sequence lacking an unambiguous match to a single V gene segment. An earlier analysis of approximately 590 of the donors classified V segments as functional when productive rearrangements were above 56.7% and as segregating when the standard deviation between donors was above 5%. A statistical classification framework was developed to diagnose cytomegalovirus status using the catalog of TCR beta chain sequences. In a later analysis, V and J genes were assigned by comparing TCR nucleotide sequences against IMGT/GENE-DB human TR gene sequences. Using the TCRdist pipeline, a later analysis assigned CDR3 sequences along with most-parsimonious VDJ recombination scenarios. In a later analysis, each TCR beta chain was defined by its CDR3 amino acid sequence together with its V-gene family, and reads lacking a unique V-gene family were excluded. A later analysis removed 450 to 600 highly shared, low-generation-probability nucleotide sequences to deal with suspected cross-contamination and a sequencing artifact. In a later analysis, a clonal expansion index was calculated for each public chain from normalized within-repertoire ranks of inferred template counts. In a later analysis, generation probabilities were computed using a VDJ recombination model fitted to out-of-frame rearrangements, and the results were checked against IGoR. In a later analysis, TCR-TCR, TCR-HLA and TCR-CMV co-occurrence was scored with hypergeometric tests, and a repertoire-size bias correction was applied to TCR pairs. False discovery rates were estimated in a later analysis by permuting HLA or CMV assignments 20 times. A later analysis grouped co-occurring TCRs with DBSCAN, adding TCRdist sequence similarity when clustering within HLA-allele-positive subsets. Repertoires with fewer than 30,000 or more than 120,000 public chains, plus five repertoires with anomalous nucleotide sharing, were excluded from co-occurrence clustering. Here the immuneACCESS table is served through TCRdb, limited to in-frame sequences with V and J called. Missing clones are a known gap in these copies; in checked studies unresolved V genes cover under half, and the rest lacks a known reason. The V and J calls and clone size come from that table; D and trimming were worked out from the DNA. The sample table contains some 170,000 clones; only one count was recorded for around 80% of them. The ten largest clones represent under 2.5% of the sample.

These data originate in a study of cytomegalovirus exposure and HLA in healthy donors (dated by TCRdb to about 2017). Notes on the research overall: In an earlier analysis of around 540 of the donors, 276 Gb of sequence data and just under 120 million unique TCR beta sequences from about 179 million T cells were reported. About 300 gigabases of sequencing data and approximately 85 million unique TCR sequences were included in an early release covering around 650 HLA-typed donors. Among the approximately 400 genotyped donors, 81% belonged to the genetic ancestry cluster associated with self-reported Caucasian donors. The study aimed to test whether cataloging public T cell receptors could reveal signatures of past pathogen exposure. The study profiled the T cell repertoires of 500 to 800 subjects by immunosequencing and related them to cytomegalovirus serostatus. In addition to the first cohort of 666 subjects, a separate validation cohort of approximately 110 different subjects was used. To predict cytomegalovirus infection status, the study combined high-throughput TCR immunosequencing, statistical association of individual TCRs with disease status, and machine learning. A later analysis re-analyzed previously published TCR beta repertoires from 666 donors and added high-resolution HLA genotyping to study TCR occurrence patterns. The later analysis used no new phenotypic data to find candidate immune exposures, relying instead on TCR beta sequences and their occurrence across donors. An earlier analysis of 500 to 650 of the donors applied high-throughput TCR beta sequencing to assess whether each TCR beta V gene segment acted as functional or pseudogenic. Donor age, sex, ethnicity and CMV serostatus were compiled together with the repertoire data. In a later genetic analysis, genome-wide SNP genotypes for about 55% of the roughly 700 donors were used, and that subset was treated as a discovery cohort. Every repertoire in the discovery cohort had been generated on one and the same sequencing platform. HLA typing included class I and class II loci at four-digit resolution. The number of typed donors differed by locus: about 629-630 for A, B, C, DRB1 and DQB1; 522 for DQA1; around 580 for DPA1; and 450 to 480 for DPB1. A few DR-DQ haplotypes were treated as single units for association and clustering because of strong linkage in the cohort. Among around 400 genotyped donors of the cohort, an average of 235,054 unique TCR beta nucleotide sequences were sequenced per donor, roughly a sixth of them non-productive.

Findings and caveats that apply to the study as a whole: In a later analysis, several top co-occurrence clusters were reported to appear linked to parvovirus B19, influenza, CMV and Epstein-Barr virus. When HLA alleles, especially DR and DQ, strongly co-occurred, attributing TCR associations to individual alleles was difficult. Most TCR sequences were seen in very few donors, while some public TCRs were found in many individuals. A few of the identified cytomegalovirus-associated TCR beta chains were confirmed in vitro to be specific for cytomegalovirus antigens. Some IMGT-functional V segments, including TRBV6-2 and TRBV6-3, could not be told apart with the 87-base-pair reads, so those segments were excluded. Linkage disequilibrium might explain the correlated functional status among segregating V segments, but an unknown experimental factor could not be ruled out. Only TCR beta chains were sequenced in this cohort, and the absence of alpha or paired-chain data limited detectable features. In an earlier analysis of fewer than 700 of the donors, most TCR beta V segments appeared in productive rearrangements about 87% or about 30% of the time, broadly matching IMGT annotations. CMV serostatus was the only immune exposure information available for the cohort. A further reported finding was that TCR beta sequences accurately predicted the HLA-A and HLA-B alleles for most subjects in the first cohort. Roughly uniform sequencing depth across donors was assumed in presence/absence analyses, although this assumption may not hold. According to a later analysis, most CMV-associated TCR beta chains appeared to be HLA-restricted, and the HLA associations seemed to be driven largely by CMV exposure. Compared with the roughly 710-donor mean, donors in an Asian-associated ancestry cluster had fewer N-insertions in productive TCRs, according to a later genetic analysis. According to the authors, the approach could potentially be generalized to other disease states and immunological phenotypes. In both the original and validation cohorts, the classifier was reported to diagnose cytomegalovirus status with high specificity and sensitivity. A later genetic analysis associated a missense DCLRE1C variant with V-gene and J-gene trimming of TCR beta chains, and an independent cohort replicated the association. A group of highly shared sequence variants was considered likely to be a technical artifact of the sequencing pipeline. The study gave a list of under 200 TCR beta chains associated with cytomegalovirus. Specific HLA alleles were associated with 18,000 or so TCR beta sequences at a false discovery rate of 0.05 in a later analysis. Because counts were too low, more than 15 rarely observed V segments, including chromosome 9 orphons, were excluded from the earlier analysis of roughly 580 of the donors. A later analysis found that HLA-associated TCR beta chains were more clonally expanded and had lower generation probabilities than equally common non-associated chains. Because HLA typing was missing for some donors at each locus, association tests included only the typed subset. A later analysis found that TCR association rates varied across HLA loci, with DRB1 alleles showing the most associated TCRs and HLA-C alleles the fewest.

The cohort consisted of some 670 healthy bone marrow donors. At the time of sampling, every cohort member was nominally healthy, though immune exposures that went unrecorded were likely present. The donor was CMV seronegative and belonged to the group of 380 or so seronegative cohort members. A peripheral blood sample was collected from each donor, and TCR beta sequencing was performed on peripheral blood mononuclear cells. The Qiagen DNeasy Blood Extraction Kit was used to extract genomic DNA from the blood cell samples. This TCR was recovered from a man aged 35 to 55 in good health and CMV-seronegative. The sample was PBMCs. The chain is assembled from TRBV11-2 and TRBJ2-5; TRBD1 could be the D gene, as 5 bases match. The sequence in DNA is TGTGCCAGCAGCCGAACCAGGGAAGAGACCCAGTACTTC. This encodes CASSRTREETQYF.